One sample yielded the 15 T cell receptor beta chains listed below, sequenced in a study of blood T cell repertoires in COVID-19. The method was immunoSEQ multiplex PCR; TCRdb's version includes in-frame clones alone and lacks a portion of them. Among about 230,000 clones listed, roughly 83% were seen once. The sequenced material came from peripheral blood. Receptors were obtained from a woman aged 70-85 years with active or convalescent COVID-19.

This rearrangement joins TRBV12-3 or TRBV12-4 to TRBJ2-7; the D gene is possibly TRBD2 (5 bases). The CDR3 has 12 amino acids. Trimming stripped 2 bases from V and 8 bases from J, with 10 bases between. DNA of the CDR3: TGTGCCAGCAGTTTACGGGGAATCAAGCAGTACTTC. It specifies CASSLRGIKQYF.

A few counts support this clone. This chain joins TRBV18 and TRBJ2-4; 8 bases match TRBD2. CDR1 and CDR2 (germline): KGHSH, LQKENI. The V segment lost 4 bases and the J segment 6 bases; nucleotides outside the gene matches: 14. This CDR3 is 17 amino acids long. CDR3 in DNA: TGTGCCAGCTCACAATCCAGAGGGAATCTAGCGGGAAACATTCAGTACTTC. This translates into CASSQSRGNLAGNIQYF.

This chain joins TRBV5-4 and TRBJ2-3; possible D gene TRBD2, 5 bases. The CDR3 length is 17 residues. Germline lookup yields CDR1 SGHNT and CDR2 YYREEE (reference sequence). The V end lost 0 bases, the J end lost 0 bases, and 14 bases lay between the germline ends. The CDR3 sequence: CASSLVGSGGSTDTQYF. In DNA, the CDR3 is TGTGCCAGCAGCTTGGTAGGGTCTGGCGGGAGCACAGATACGCAGTATTTT.

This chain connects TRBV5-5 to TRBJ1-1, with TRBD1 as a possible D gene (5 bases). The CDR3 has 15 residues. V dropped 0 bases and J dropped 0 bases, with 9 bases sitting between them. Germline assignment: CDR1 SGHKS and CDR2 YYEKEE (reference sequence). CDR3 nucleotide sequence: TGTGCCAGCAGCTTGGTGAACAGGCTGAACACTGAAGCTTTCTTT. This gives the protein CASSLVNRLNTEAFF.

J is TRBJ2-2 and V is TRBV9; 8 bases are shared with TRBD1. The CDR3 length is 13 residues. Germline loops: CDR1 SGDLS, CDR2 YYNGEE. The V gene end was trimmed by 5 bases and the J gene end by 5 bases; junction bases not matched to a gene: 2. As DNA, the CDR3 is TGTGCCAGCAGTAGGACAGGGACCGGGGAGCTGTTTTTT. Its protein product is CASSRTGTGELFF.

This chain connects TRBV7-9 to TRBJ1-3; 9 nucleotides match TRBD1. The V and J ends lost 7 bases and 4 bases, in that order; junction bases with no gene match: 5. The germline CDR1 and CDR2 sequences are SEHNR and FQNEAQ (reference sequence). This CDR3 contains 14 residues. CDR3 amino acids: CASTSGQGGNTIYF. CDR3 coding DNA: TGTGCCAGCACCTCGGGACAGGGCGGAAACACCATATATTTT.

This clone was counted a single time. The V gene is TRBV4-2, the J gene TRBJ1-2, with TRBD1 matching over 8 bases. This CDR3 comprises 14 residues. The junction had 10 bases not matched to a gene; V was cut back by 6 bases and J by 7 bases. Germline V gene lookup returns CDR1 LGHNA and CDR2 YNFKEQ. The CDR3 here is CASRLGQEVSGYTF. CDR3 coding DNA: TGTGCCAGCAGGCTGGGACAGGAGGTTTCTGGCTACACCTTC.

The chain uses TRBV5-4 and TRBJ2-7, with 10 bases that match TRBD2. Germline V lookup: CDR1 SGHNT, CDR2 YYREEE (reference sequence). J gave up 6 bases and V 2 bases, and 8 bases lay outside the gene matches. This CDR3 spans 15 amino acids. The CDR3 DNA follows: TGTGCCAGCAGCTTATCTAGCGGGAGCCATAGCGAGCAGTACTTC. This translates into CASSLSSGSHSEQYF.

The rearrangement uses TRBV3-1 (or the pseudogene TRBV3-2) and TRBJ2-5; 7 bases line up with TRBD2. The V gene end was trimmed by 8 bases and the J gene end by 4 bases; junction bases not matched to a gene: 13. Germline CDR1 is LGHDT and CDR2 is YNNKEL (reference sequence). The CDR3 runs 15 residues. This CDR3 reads CASRRAGEGRETQYF. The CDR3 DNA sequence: TGTGCCAGCCGTAGGGCGGGGGAGGGCCGAGAGACCCAGTACTTC.

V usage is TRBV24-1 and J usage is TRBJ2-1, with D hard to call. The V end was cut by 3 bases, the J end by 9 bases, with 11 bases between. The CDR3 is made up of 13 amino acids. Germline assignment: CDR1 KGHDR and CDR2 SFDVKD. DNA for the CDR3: TGTGCCACCAGTGATAGCCTAGGTGCTGAGCAGTTCTTC. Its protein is CATSDSLGAEQFF.

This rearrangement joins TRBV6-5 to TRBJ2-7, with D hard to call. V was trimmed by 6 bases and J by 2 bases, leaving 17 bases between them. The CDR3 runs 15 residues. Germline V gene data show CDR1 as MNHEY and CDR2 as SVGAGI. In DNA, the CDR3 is TGTGCCAGCAGCGACACTGGATTGGGTACCTACGAGCAGTACTTC. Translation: CASSDTGLGTYEQYF.

The CDR3 loop reads CASSQDFRPGNTIYF. DNA for the CDR3: TGTGCCAGCAGCCAAGATTTCCGTCCCGGAAACACCATATATTTT. The chain links TRBV3-1 (or the pseudogene TRBV3-2) to TRBJ1-3; no clear D. V was pared by 0 bases and J by 4 bases, with 10 bases between. Germline V CDR1 and CDR2: LGHDT, YNNKEL (reference sequence). The CDR3 contains 15 residues.

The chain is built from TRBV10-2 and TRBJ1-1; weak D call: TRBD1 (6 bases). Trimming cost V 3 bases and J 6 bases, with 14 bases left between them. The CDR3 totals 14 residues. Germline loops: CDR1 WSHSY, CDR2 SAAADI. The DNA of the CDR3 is TGCGCCAGCAGTGATCAGGGGACGTGGGCTGAAGCTTTCTTT. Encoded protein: CASSDQGTWAEAFF.

DNA for the CDR3: TGTGCCATCCGCGGACAAGTCTCCGGGGAGCTGTTTTTT. It is translated as CAIRGQVSGELFF. This rearrangement joins TRBV10-3 to TRBJ2-2; tentative D call: TRBD1 (5 bases). Germline V gene data show CDR1 as ENHRY and CDR2 as SYGVKD. Trimming cost V 8 bases and J 6 bases, with 13 bases left between them. This CDR3 comprises 13 residues.

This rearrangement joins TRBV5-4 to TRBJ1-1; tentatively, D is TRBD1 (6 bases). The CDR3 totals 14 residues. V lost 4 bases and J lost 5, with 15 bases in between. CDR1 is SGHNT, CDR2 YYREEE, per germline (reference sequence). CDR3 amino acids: CASSRRGGETEAFF. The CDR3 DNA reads TGTGCCAGCAGCCGCAGGGGAGGGGAGACTGAAGCTTTCTTT.